The 17 T cell receptor beta chains below were found in one sample sequenced in a study of blood T cell repertoires in COVID-19 (dated by TCRdb to the early 2020s). The protocol used for the library was the immunoSEQ multiplex PCR assay. This is the immuneACCESS table as TCRdb keeps it, with only in-frame sequences that have V and J called. A part of the clones is gone; compared with another copy, unresolved V genes explain less than half, and the rest is unexplained. The sample data list 220,000 or so clones, and around 90% of these were observed just once. The ten largest clones capture approximately 16% of the sample. The source material was PBMCs or T cells enriched from blood (not recorded which). The receptors here all came from a man aged 25 to 40 who had been exposed to COVID-19.

This chain joins TRBV2 and TRBJ1-2; D ambiguous. The CDR3 is made up of 14 amino acids. The V end was cut by 7 bases, the J end by 3 bases, with 15 bases between. The germline gives CDR1 SNHLY, CDR2 FYNNEI. CDR3 amino acids: CASTEGPGYYGYTF. CDR3 nucleotide sequence: TGTGCCAGCACCGAGGGCCCAGGATACTATGGCTACACCTTC.

The rearrangement uses TRBV6-2 or TRBV6-3 and TRBJ1-4; D gene ambiguous. The CDR3 is 17 residues long. Trimming took off 6 bases at V and 0 bases at J, with 17 bases between the two ends. Looked up from germline, CDR1 is MNHEY and CDR2 is SVGEGT. CDR3: CASSDWSSASTNEKLFF. The DNA for the CDR3 is TGTGCCAGCAGCGACTGGAGCAGCGCCTCAACTAATGAAAAACTGTTTTTT.

The gene calls are TRBV7-2 and TRBJ2-3; 9 bases agree with TRBD2. V trimming: 3 bases; J trimming: 2 bases; junction bases outside the gene matches: 6. Germline V gene data show CDR1 as SGHTA and CDR2 as FQGNSA. The CDR3 totals 16 residues. CDR3 DNA: TGTGCCAGCAGCTTCGGCGGGGGGGGAAACACAGATACGCAGTATTTT. As protein: CASSFGGGGNTDTQYF.

The chain links TRBV19 to TRBJ2-2; TRBD1 might be the D (6 bases). Germline V lookup: CDR1 LNHDA, CDR2 SQIVND (reference sequence). The length of the CDR3 is 13 residues. Deletions cut 7 bases from V and 8 bases from J, with 14 bases between. The CDR3 loop reads CASTGQRSGELFF. The CDR3 DNA reads TGTGCCAGTACCGGACAGCGCAGTGGGGAGCTGTTTTTT.

The gene calls are TRBV7-6 and TRBJ2-1; 15 bases match TRBD2. Germline V gene data show CDR1 as SGHVS and CDR2 as FNYEAQ. The CDR3 spans 17 residues. V gave up 6 bases and J gave up 6 bases; unmatched junction bases: 9. As DNA, the CDR3 is TGTGCCAGCAGTCACGGACTAGCGGGGGGGCCTGGCAATGAGCAGTTCTTC. Translating it yields CASSHGLAGGPGNEQFF.

This clone came up a few times. The chain carries TRBV4-1 and TRBJ1-6; the D is unclear. Germline V CDR1 and CDR2: MGHRA, YSYEKL. V lost 0 bases, J lost 8 bases, and 14 bases lay in between. This CDR3 has 16 residues. The CDR3 spells CASSQDGGFLHSPLHF. The CDR3 DNA reads TGCGCCAGCAGCCAAGACGGCGGATTTCTCCATTCACCCCTCCACTTT.

This chain connects TRBV20-1 to TRBJ2-7; unclear D gene. Germline V gene lookup returns CDR1 DFQATT and CDR2 SNEGSKA (reference sequence). Trimming took off 3 bases at V and 0 bases at J, with 6 bases between the two ends. CDR3 length: 12 residues. The DNA of the CDR3 is TGCAGTGCTAGTGGCAGCTCCTACGAGCAGTACTTC. The encoded protein is CSASGSSYEQYF.

The chain joins TRBV2 to TRBJ1-6; weak D call: TRBD1 (5 bases). Trimming took off 4 bases at V and 6 bases at J, with 19 bases between the two ends. CDR1 is SNHLY and CDR2 is FYNNEI in the germline V gene. The length of the CDR3 is 17 residues. The DNA for the CDR3 is TGTGCCAGCAGTGGGTTTTTAGGGGTTATGAGTAATTCACCCCTCCACTTT. This codes for CASSGFLGVMSNSPLHF. The variable domain in full, with the rest retrieved from reference TRBV2 and TRBJ1-6, is EPEVTQTPSHQVTQMGQEVILRCVPISNHLYFYWYRQILGQKVEFLVSFYNNEISEKSEIFDDQFSVERPDGSNFTLKIRSTKLEDSAMYFCASSGFLGVMSNSPLHFGNGTRLTVT.

This clone appeared once. The V call is TRBV9, the J call TRBJ1-2; TRBD1 is a possible D gene (5 bases). Per the germline V gene, CDR1 is SGDLS and CDR2 is YYNGEE. V dropped 0 bases and J dropped 8 bases, with 14 bases sitting between them. CDR3 size: 14 residues. In nucleotides, the CDR3 is TGTGCCAGCAGCGTAGAAGGGGTGGGGGGAGGCTACACCTTC. Amino acid sequence: CASSVEGVGGGYTF.

The gene calls are TRBV5-1 and TRBJ1-2; D call uncertain. Germline V gene sequence: CDR1 SGHRS, CDR2 YFSETQ. V lost 0 bases, J lost 6 bases, and 15 bases lay in between. The CDR3 is 15 amino acids. CDR3 loop: CASSLALGWPDGYTF. The CDR3, as DNA: TGCGCCAGCAGCTTGGCCTTGGGCTGGCCGGATGGCTACACCTTC.

The gene calls are TRBV12-5 and TRBJ1-2, with D perhaps TRBD1 (5 bases). This CDR3 contains 14 residues. Between the trimmed V and J ends, which lost 8 bases and 5 bases, there was a span of 18 bases. Germline V gene sequence: CDR1 LGHNT, CDR2 FRNRAP. The DNA for the CDR3 is TGTGCTAGTTCTTACGGTGGGGCGCGGTATGGCTACACCTTC. Amino acids: CASSYGGARYGYTF. Looking up the rest from reference TRBV12-5 and TRBJ1-2 gives the full variable domain: DARVTQTPRHKVTEMGQEVTMRCQPILGHNTVFWYRQTMMQGLELLAYFRNRAPLDDSGMPKDRFSAEMPDATLATLKIQPSEPRDSAVYFCASSYGGARYGYTFGSGTRLTVV.

This sequence joins TRBV9 and TRBJ2-3; 10 bases are a match to TRBD2. CDR3 length: 16 amino acids. V trimming: 3 bases; J trimming: 2 bases; junction bases outside the gene matches: 6. Germline assignment: CDR1 SGDLS and CDR2 YYNGEE. In DNA form, the CDR3 reads TGTGCCAGCAGCGACGGACTAGCGGCCTTCACAGATACGCAGTATTTT. Amino acid sequence: CASSDGLAAFTDTQYF. Full variable domain (missing parts from reference TRBV9 and TRBJ2-3): DSGVTQTPKHLITATGQRVTLRCSPRSGDLSVYWYQQSLDQGLQFLIQYYNGEERAKGNILERFSAQQFPDLHSELNLSSLELGDSALYFCASSDGLAAFTDTQYFGPGTRLTVL.

This rearrangement joins TRBV4-3 to TRBJ2-7; 7 bases map to TRBD1. Germline CDR1 is LGHNA and CDR2 is YSLEER. The CDR3 runs to 13 residues. The V and J ends lost 4 bases and 3 bases, in that order; junction bases with no gene match: 3. The CDR3 bases are TGCGCCAGCAGCCCGGACAGGCTCTACGAGCAGTACTTC. Its translation: CASSPDRLYEQYF.

The V call is TRBV6-1, the J call TRBJ2-5; D might be TRBD2 (7 bases). CDR3 length equals 14 residues. V was clipped by 2 bases and J by 7 bases, with 14 bases between them. Looked up from germline, CDR1 is MNHNS and CDR2 is SASEGT. CDR3 nucleotides: TGTGCCAGCAGTGAACGGGGGGCGCAGGGGACCCAGTACTTC. This translates into CASSERGAQGTQYF.

V is TRBV19 and J is TRBJ1-1; tentatively, D is TRBD1 (6 bases). The CDR3 has 16 residues. Per the germline V gene, CDR1 is LNHDA and CDR2 is SQIVND (reference sequence). Between the trimmed V and J ends, which lost 6 bases and 7 bases, there was a span of 24 bases. CDR3 nucleotides: TGTGCCAGTAGATTCGACTCCCCGACAGGATATAGTGAAGCTTTCTTT. Its translation is CASRFDSPTGYSEAFF.

The genes are TRBV28 and TRBJ2-5; D uncertain. The CDR3 sequence is 12 residues long. Germline CDR1 and CDR2: MDHEN and SYDVKM. The V gene lost 10 bases and the J gene lost 1 base, with 10 bases spanning the gap. DNA for the CDR3: TGTGCCACCACCGGGTTCCAAGAGACCCAGTACTTC. The encoded protein is CATTGFQETQYF.

V and J are TRBV4-2 and TRBJ2-3, with 10 bases that match TRBD1. Per the germline V gene, CDR1 is LGHNA and CDR2 is YNFKEQ. This CDR3 has 15 amino acids. The ends lost 1 base at V and 7 bases at J; junction bases unmatched: 5. CDR3 sequence (DNA): TGTGCCAGCAGCCAAGCGGGACAGGGGCTCTATACGCAGTATTTT. As protein: CASSQAGQGLYTQYF.